Shown below are 3 T cell receptor beta chains from a single sample sequenced in a study of stem cell transplantation in POMP-related autoinflammatory disease. Sequenced by immunoSEQ multiplex PCR; TCRdb stores in-frame clones only, minus some. The sample yields approximately 65,000 clones, under 95% seen once. Sequences were derived from CD4+ T cells from PBMCs, sampled after stem cell transplantation. The source of these receptors is a human patient with POMP-related autoinflammation and immune dysregulation (PRAID). A share of the T cells may be of graft donor origin.

The chain carries TRBV25-1 and TRBJ2-3, with D tentatively TRBD1 (6 bases). This CDR3 is 13 amino acids long. Trimming shortened V by 4 bases and J by 2 bases, and 7 bases separated the two germline ends. Germline V CDR1 and CDR2: MGHDK, SYGVNS. CDR3 in amino acids: CASSGDNTDTQYF. In nucleotides, the CDR3 is TGTGCCAGCAGTGGGGACAACACAGATACGCAGTATTTT. The full variable domain, with the rest looked up from reference TRBV25-1 and TRBJ2-3, is EADIYQTPRYLVIGTGKKITLECSQTMGHDKMYWYQQDPGMELHLIHYSYGVNSTEKGDLSSESTVSRIRTEHFPLTLESARPSHTSQYLCASSGDNTDTQYFGPGTRLTVL.

This clone was found once. The V and J genes are TRBV19 and TRBJ1-5, with TRBD1 matching 8 bases. This CDR3 region has 14 residues. V dropped 5 bases and J dropped 7; count of bases not matched to a gene: 7. CDR1 and CDR2 from the germline V gene are LNHDA and SQIVND (reference sequence). The CDR3 DNA sequence: TGTGCCAGTAGTCCCACAGGGGGGGGCCAGCCCCAGCATTTT. Protein: CASSPTGGGQPQHF.

This chain uses TRBV19 with TRBJ1-1; D uncertain. The V gene lost 4 bases and the J gene lost 1 base, with 10 bases spanning the gap. This CDR3 contains 14 residues. In germline, CDR1 is LNHDA, CDR2 SQIVND (reference sequence). This CDR3 is CASSTLSTNTEAFF. The CDR3 DNA is TGTGCCAGTAGTACCCTCAGTACGAACACTGAAGCTTTCTTT.